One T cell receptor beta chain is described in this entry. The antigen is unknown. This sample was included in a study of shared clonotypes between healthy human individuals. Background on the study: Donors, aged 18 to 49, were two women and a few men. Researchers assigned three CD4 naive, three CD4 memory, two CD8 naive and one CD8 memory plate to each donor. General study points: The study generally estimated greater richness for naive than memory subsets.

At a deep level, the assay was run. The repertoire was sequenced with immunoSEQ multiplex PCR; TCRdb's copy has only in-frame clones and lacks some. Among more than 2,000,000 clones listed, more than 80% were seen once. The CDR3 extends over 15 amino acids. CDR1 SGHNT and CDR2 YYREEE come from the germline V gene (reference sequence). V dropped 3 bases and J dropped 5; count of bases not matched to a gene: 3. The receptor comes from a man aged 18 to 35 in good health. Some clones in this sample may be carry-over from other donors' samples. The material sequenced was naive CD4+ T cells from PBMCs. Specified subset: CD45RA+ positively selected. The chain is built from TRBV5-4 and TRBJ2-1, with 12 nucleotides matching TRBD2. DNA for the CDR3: TGTGCCAGCAGCTGGACTAGCGGGACCCACAATGAGCAGTTCTTC. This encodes CASSWTSGTHNEQFF.